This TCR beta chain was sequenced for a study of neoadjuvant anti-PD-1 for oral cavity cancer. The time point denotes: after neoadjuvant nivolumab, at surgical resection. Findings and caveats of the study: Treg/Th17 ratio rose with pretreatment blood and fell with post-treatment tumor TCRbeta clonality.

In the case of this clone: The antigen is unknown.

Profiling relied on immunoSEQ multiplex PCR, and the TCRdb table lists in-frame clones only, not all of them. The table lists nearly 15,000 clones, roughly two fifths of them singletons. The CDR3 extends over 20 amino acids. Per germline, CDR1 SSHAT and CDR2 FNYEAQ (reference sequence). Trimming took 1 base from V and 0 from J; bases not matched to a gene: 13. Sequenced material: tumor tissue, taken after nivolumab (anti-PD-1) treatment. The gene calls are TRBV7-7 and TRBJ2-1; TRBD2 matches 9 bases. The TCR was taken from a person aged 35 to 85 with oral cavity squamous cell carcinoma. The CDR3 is CASSLELGLAGKSSYNEQFF. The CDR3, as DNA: TGTGCCAGCAGCTTAGAGTTGGGGCTAGCGGGGAAATCCTCCTACAATGAGCAGTTCTTC.